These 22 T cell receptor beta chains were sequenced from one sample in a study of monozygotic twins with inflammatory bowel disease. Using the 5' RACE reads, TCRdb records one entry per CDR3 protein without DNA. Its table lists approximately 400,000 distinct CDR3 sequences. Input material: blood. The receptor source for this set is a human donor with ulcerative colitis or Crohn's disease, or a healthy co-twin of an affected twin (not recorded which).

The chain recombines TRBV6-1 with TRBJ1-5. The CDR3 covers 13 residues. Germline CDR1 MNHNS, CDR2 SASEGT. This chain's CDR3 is CASSAVSNQPQHF.

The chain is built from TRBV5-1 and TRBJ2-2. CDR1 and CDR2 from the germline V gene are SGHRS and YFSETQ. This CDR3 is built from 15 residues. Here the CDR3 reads CASSYLDRDTGELFF.

The chain's CDR3 is CASSRTLGKPQHF. The chain uses TRBV7-6 and TRBJ1-5. The CDR3 consists of 13 residues. The germline V gene has CDR1 SGHVS and CDR2 FNYEAQ.

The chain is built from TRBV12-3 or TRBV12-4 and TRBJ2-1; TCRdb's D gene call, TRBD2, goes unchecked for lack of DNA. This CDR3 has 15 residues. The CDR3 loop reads CASSSSSGSPNEQFF.

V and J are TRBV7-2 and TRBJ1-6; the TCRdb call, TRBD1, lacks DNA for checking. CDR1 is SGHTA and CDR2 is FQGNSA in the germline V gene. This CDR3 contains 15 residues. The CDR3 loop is CASSLVAGGNSPLHF.

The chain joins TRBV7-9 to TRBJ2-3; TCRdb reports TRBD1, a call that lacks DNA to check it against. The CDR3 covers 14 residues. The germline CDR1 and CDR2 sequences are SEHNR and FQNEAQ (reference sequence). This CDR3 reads CASGTGAYRDTQYF.

The CDR3 reads CASSLEQNNEQFF. The V call is TRBV7-2, the J call TRBJ2-1. This CDR3 region has 13 residues. CDR1 and CDR2 from the germline V gene are SGHTA and FQGNSA.

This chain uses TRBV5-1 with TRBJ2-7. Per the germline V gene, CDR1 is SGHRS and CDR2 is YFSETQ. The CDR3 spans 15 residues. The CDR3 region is CASSLDGSGTYEQYF.

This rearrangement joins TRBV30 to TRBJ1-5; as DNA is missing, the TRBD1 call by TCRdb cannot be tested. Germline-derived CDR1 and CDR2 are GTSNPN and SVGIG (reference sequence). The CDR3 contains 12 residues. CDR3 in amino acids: CAWRQLNQPQHF. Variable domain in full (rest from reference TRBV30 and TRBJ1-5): SQTIHQWPATLVQPVGSPLSLECTVEGTSNPNLYWYRQAAGRGLQLLFYSVGIGQISSEVPQNLSASRPQDRQFILSSKKLLLSDSGFYLCAWRQLNQPQHFGDGTRLSIL.

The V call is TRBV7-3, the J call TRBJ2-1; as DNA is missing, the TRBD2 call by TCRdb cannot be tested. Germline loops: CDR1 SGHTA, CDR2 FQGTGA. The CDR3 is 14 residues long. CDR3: CASSPRLAGNEQFF.

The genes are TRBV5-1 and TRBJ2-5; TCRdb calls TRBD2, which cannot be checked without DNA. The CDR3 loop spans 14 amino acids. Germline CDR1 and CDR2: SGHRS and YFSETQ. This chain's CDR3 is CASSPTSGGETQYF.

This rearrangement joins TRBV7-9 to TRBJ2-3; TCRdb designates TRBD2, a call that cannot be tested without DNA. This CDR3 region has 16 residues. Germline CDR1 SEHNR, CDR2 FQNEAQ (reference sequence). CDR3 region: CASTLMGGTSTDTQYF.

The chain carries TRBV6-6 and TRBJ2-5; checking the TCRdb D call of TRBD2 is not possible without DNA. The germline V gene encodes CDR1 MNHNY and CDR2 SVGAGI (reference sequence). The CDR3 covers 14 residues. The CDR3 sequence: CASSPLTRSETQYF.

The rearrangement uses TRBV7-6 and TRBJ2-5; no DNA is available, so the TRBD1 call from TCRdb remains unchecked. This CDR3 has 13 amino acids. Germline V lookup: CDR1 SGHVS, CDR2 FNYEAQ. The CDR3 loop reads CASSFGTKETQYF.

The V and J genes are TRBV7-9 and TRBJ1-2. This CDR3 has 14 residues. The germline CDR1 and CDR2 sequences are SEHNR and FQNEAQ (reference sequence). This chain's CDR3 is CASSLDQSRHGYTF.

The CDR3 sequence is CSVGDGNEAFF. V gene TRBV29-1 combines with J gene TRBJ1-1; TCRdb picks TRBD1, but there is no DNA to check that call. The germline gives CDR1 SQVTM, CDR2 ANQGSEA. The CDR3 has 11 residues.

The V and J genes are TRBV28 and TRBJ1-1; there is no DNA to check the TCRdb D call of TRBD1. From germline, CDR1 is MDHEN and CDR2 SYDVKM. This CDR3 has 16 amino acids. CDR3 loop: CASSRQSRVGDTEAFF.

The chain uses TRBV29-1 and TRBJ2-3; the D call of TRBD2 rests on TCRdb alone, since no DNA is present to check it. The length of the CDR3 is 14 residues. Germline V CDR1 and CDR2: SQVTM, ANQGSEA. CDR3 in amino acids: CSVAGLAGVDTQYF.

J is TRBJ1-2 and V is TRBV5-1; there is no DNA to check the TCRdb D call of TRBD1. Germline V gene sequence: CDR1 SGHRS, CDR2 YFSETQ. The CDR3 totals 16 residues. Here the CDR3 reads CASSFGVGPPNYGYTF.

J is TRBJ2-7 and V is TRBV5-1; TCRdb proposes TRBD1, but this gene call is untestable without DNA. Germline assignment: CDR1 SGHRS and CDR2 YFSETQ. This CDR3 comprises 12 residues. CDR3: CASSGSGTEQYF.

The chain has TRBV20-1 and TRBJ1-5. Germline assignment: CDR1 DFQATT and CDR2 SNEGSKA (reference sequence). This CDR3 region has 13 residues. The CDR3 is CSARGESNQPQHF.

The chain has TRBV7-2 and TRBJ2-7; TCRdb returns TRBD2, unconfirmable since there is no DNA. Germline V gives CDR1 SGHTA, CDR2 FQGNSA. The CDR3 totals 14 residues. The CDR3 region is CASSFLAEKGEQYF.